This TCR beta chain was recorded in a study of CD8 T cells in ankylosing spondylitis. Study-wide points: Significant enrichment of disease-linked clones was reported in matched ankylosing spondylitis synovial fluid. Existing reports had already noted some motif variants in reactive arthritis synovial fluid and blood.

TCRdb independently ran MiXCR on the 5' RACE reads; one entry per CDR3 protein. The sample includes roughly 180,000 distinct CDR3 sequences, 9.8% of them seen just once. This clonotype was picked up many times. No antigen is known for it. CDR3 length: 16 residues. V dropped 7 bases and J dropped 3 bases, with 22 bases sitting between them. Germline CDR1 is MNHEY and CDR2 is SVGEGT. This sequence originates from a female donor with ankylosing spondylitis or in good health (not recorded which). The sequencing input was blood, either unsorted or a sorted T cell fraction (not recorded which). This chain joins TRBV6-2 or TRBV6-3 and TRBJ2-7; the D gene is possibly TRBD1 (6 bases). The CDR3, as DNA: TGTGCCAGCACGACTCCCGAAGACAGGACCTACTACGAGCAGTACTTC. It specifies CASTTPEDRTYYEQYF.